This is a list of T cell receptor beta chains from one sample in a study of vaccination effects on CD4 cells after COVID-19. For these receptors, no antigen is known. Method: immunoSEQ multiplex PCR; TCRdb's copy keeps in-frame clones and lacks some. The data hold about 73,000 clones, with less than 75% observed a single time. The specimen comprised CD4+ T cells from PBMCs cultured without peptide, sampled after COVID-19 vaccination. Every receptor here comes from a human donor who received a COVID-19 vaccine. Both conserved end residues are part of each CDR3. Each record gives: V gene, clone size, J gene, D gene, CDR3 protein, CDR3 DNA. A D gene is named only where the DNA matches it firmly. The size of a clone is reported for some rows only, either as once, few or many, or as a class for expanded clones.

v_gene: TRBV24-1
abundance: .
j_gene: TRBJ2-3
d_gene: TRBD2
CDR3aa: CATSDSGTRSDTQYF
CDR3nt: TGTGCCACCAGTGATTCCGGGACTAGGTCAGATACGCAGTATTTT

v_gene: TRBV7-8
abundance: few
j_gene: TRBJ1-1
d_gene: .
CDR3aa: CASSSTGTPNTEAFF
CDR3nt: TGTGCCAGCAGTTCTACCGGGACACCGAACACTGAAGCTTTCTTT

v_gene: TRBV7-2
abundance: few
j_gene: TRBJ2-1
d_gene: TRBD2
CDR3aa: CASSYRLAGTYNEQFF
CDR3nt: TGTGCCAGCAGCTATCGACTAGCGGGGACCTACAATGAGCAGTTCTTC

v_gene: TRBV6-2/TRBV6-3
abundance: .
j_gene: TRBJ1-4
d_gene: .
CDR3aa: CASSYIVGGTNEKLFF
CDR3nt: TGTGCCAGCAGTTATATCGTCGGAGGGACTAATGAAAAACTGTTTTTT

v_gene: TRBV11-3
abundance: .
j_gene: TRBJ2-1
d_gene: TRBD2
CDR3aa: CASSLPGGGHNEQFF
CDR3nt: TGTGCCAGCAGCTTACCGGGGGGGGGCCACAATGAGCAGTTCTTC

v_gene: TRBV10-3
abundance: .
j_gene: TRBJ2-1
d_gene: TRBD1
CDR3aa: CAISGSGTGVGNEQFF
CDR3nt: TGTGCCATCAGTGGAAGCGGGACAGGGGTAGGGAATGAGCAGTTCTTC

v_gene: TRBV18
abundance: .
j_gene: TRBJ2-6
d_gene: .
CDR3aa: CASSPTGTGANVLTF
CDR3nt: TGTGCCAGCTCACCAACTGGGACCGGGGCCAACGTCCTGACTTTC

v_gene: TRBV9
abundance: .
j_gene: TRBJ2-3
d_gene: .
CDR3aa: CASSTQDLTDTQYF
CDR3nt: TGTGCCAGCAGCACACAGGACCTAACAGATACGCAGTATTTT

v_gene: TRBV28
abundance: .
j_gene: TRBJ1-1
d_gene: .
CDR3aa: CASSLELNTEAFF
CDR3nt: TGTGCCAGCAGTTTAGAGTTGAACACTGAAGCTTTCTTT

v_gene: TRBV11-2
abundance: .
j_gene: TRBJ2-1
d_gene: .
CDR3aa: CASSLDMSNYNEQFF
CDR3nt: TGTGCCAGCAGCTTAGATATGTCTAATTACAATGAGCAGTTCTTC

v_gene: TRBV19
abundance: .
j_gene: TRBJ1-1
d_gene: .
CDR3aa: CASSTLDRGPGPEAFF
CDR3nt: TGTGCCAGTAGTACCCTGGACAGAGGTCCCGGGCCAGAAGCTTTCTTT

v_gene: TRBV2
abundance: .
j_gene: TRBJ1-3
d_gene: .
CDR3aa: CASNSGRGSGNTIYF
CDR3nt: TGTGCCAGCAACTCCGGGCGCGGTTCTGGAAACACCATATATTTT

v_gene: TRBV4-1
abundance: .
j_gene: TRBJ2-1
d_gene: .
CDR3aa: CASSQDRSRRVGDNEQFF
CDR3nt: TGCGCCAGCAGCCAAGATCGATCCCGCAGGGTGGGGGACAATGAGCAGTTCTTC

v_gene: TRBV5-6
abundance: .
j_gene: TRBJ1-6
d_gene: .
CDR3aa: CASSLSFGATNSPLHF
CDR3nt: TGTGCCAGCAGCTTATCTTTTGGGGCGACTAATTCACCCCTCCACTTT

v_gene: TRBV2
abundance: few
j_gene: TRBJ1-1
d_gene: TRBD1
CDR3aa: CASSAGGVTEAFF
CDR3nt: TGTGCCAGCAGTGCAGGGGGTGTCACTGAAGCTTTCTTT

v_gene: TRBV6-5
abundance: .
j_gene: TRBJ2-5
d_gene: .
CDR3aa: CASRRGVQETQYF
CDR3nt: TGTGCCAGCAGGCGAGGGGTCCAAGAGACCCAGTACTTC

v_gene: TRBV4-3
abundance: .
j_gene: TRBJ2-6
d_gene: .
CDR3aa: CASSQGWGSGANVLTF
CDR3nt: TGCGCCAGCAGCCAAGGATGGGGATCCGGGGCCAACGTCCTGACTTTC

v_gene: TRBV6-5
abundance: .
j_gene: TRBJ2-2
d_gene: TRBD2
CDR3aa: CASRSGTNTGELFF
CDR3nt: TGTGCCAGCAGGAGCGGGACTAACACCGGGGAGCTGTTTTTT

v_gene: TRBV5-1
abundance: .
j_gene: TRBJ1-5
d_gene: TRBD1
CDR3aa: CASSSTPGQGQHF
CDR3nt: TGCGCCAGCAGCTCCACCCCGGGACAGGGCCAGCATTTT

v_gene: TRBV12-3/TRBV12-4
abundance: once
j_gene: TRBJ1-1
d_gene: .
CDR3aa: CASSLGRRLAAFF
CDR3nt: TGTGCCAGCAGTTTAGGCAGGCGGCTAGCGGCTTTCTTT

v_gene: TRBV5-1
abundance: few
j_gene: TRBJ1-3
d_gene: .
CDR3aa: CASSLDLGNTIYF
CDR3nt: TGCGCCAGCAGCTTGGACCTGGGAAACACCATATATTTT

v_gene: TRBV4-1
abundance: .
j_gene: TRBJ2-5
d_gene: .
CDR3aa: CASSQGERQQETQYF
CDR3nt: TGCGCCAGCAGCCAAGGTGAACGGCAGCAAGAGACCCAGTACTTC

v_gene: TRBV30
abundance: .
j_gene: TRBJ1-5
d_gene: .
CDR3aa: CAWSGSPNQPQHF
CDR3nt: TGTGCCTGGAGTGGGAGTCCCAATCAGCCCCAGCATTTT

v_gene: TRBV5-1
abundance: .
j_gene: TRBJ2-4
d_gene: .
CDR3aa: CASSSQGGGNIQYF
CDR3nt: TGCGCCAGCAGCTCTCAGGGGGGAGGGAACATTCAGTACTTC

v_gene: TRBV18
abundance: .
j_gene: TRBJ2-1
d_gene: .
CDR3aa: CASSPTYNEQFF
CDR3nt: TGTGCCAGCTCACCAACCTACAATGAGCAGTTCTTC

v_gene: TRBV5-1
abundance: .
j_gene: TRBJ1-1
d_gene: TRBD1
CDR3aa: CASSLTGGDAEAFF
CDR3nt: TGCGCCAGCAGCTTGACAGGGGGCGACGCTGAAGCTTTCTTT

v_gene: TRBV7-9
abundance: few
j_gene: TRBJ1-6
d_gene: .
CDR3aa: CASSTGGSGSPPLHF
CDR3nt: TGTGCCAGCAGCACCGGTGGGAGTGGGTCGCCACCCCTCCACTTT

v_gene: TRBV10-3
abundance: .
j_gene: TRBJ1-4
d_gene: .
CDR3aa: CATARQPTNEKLFF
CDR3nt: TGTGCCACCGCCCGACAGCCAACTAATGAAAAACTGTTTTTT

v_gene: TRBV5-8
abundance: .
j_gene: TRBJ1-5
d_gene: TRBD1
CDR3aa: CASSRQGGQPQHF
CDR3nt: TGTGCCAGCAGCCGACAGGGGGGTCAGCCCCAGCATTTT

v_gene: TRBV4-1
abundance: .
j_gene: TRBJ1-1
d_gene: .
CDR3aa: CASSQAGTVAEAFF
CDR3nt: TGCGCCAGCAGCCAGGCAGGGACGGTTGCTGAAGCTTTCTTT

v_gene: TRBV4-1
abundance: .
j_gene: TRBJ1-2
d_gene: .
CDR3aa: CASSQAGGFRGGYTF
CDR3nt: TGCGCCAGCAGCCAAGCCGGGGGCTTCCGCGGGGGCTACACCTTC

v_gene: TRBV19
abundance: .
j_gene: TRBJ1-6
d_gene: .
CDR3aa: CASSPRQVPSYNSPLHF
CDR3nt: TGTGCCAGTAGTCCCCGACAGGTCCCATCCTATAATTCACCCCTCCACTTT

v_gene: TRBV4-1
abundance: .
j_gene: TRBJ2-1
d_gene: TRBD2
CDR3aa: CASSQEIGAGGSNEQFF
CDR3nt: TGCGCCAGCAGCCAAGAAATTGGAGCGGGGGGGTCCAATGAGCAGTTCTTC

v_gene: TRBV7-3
abundance: .
j_gene: TRBJ2-2
d_gene: TRBD1
CDR3aa: CASSYGQGRTGELFF
CDR3nt: TGTGCCAGCAGCTACGGACAGGGTCGCACCGGGGAGCTGTTTTTT

v_gene: TRBV5-1
abundance: .
j_gene: TRBJ1-2
d_gene: .
CDR3aa: CASSLGAANYGYTF
CDR3nt: TGCGCCAGCAGCTTGGGGGCAGCTAACTATGGCTACACCTTC

v_gene: TRBV19
abundance: .
j_gene: TRBJ1-6
d_gene: .
CDR3aa: CASSIGGSDSPLHF
CDR3nt: TGTGCCAGTAGTATAGGGGGTAGCGATTCACCCCTCCACTTT

v_gene: TRBV24-1
abundance: .
j_gene: TRBJ2-3
d_gene: TRBD1
CDR3aa: CATSGTGGTDTQYF
CDR3nt: TGTGCCACCAGCGGGACAGGGGGGACAGATACGCAGTATTTT

v_gene: TRBV29-1
abundance: .
j_gene: TRBJ1-3
d_gene: .
CDR3aa: CSVGPRGGTPGNTIYF
CDR3nt: TGCAGCGTTGGCCCTAGGGGAGGAACCCCTGGAAACACCATATATTTT

v_gene: TRBV6-2/TRBV6-3
abundance: .
j_gene: TRBJ1-2
d_gene: TRBD1
CDR3aa: CASSYSENRGDGYTF
CDR3nt: TGTGCCAGCAGTTACTCGGAGAACAGGGGGGATGGCTACACCTTC

v_gene: TRBV5-4
abundance: .
j_gene: TRBJ1-2
d_gene: .
CDR3aa: CASSLGLSDYGYTF
CDR3nt: TGTGCCAGCAGCTTGGGGCTCTCGGACTATGGCTACACCTTC

v_gene: TRBV12-5
abundance: .
j_gene: TRBJ2-5
d_gene: .
CDR3aa: CASGLYGAETQYF
CDR3nt: TGTGCTAGTGGCTTGTATGGGGCCGAGACCCAGTACTTC

v_gene: TRBV19
abundance: .
j_gene: TRBJ2-2
d_gene: .
CDR3aa: CASTYRQTGELFF
CDR3nt: TGTGCCAGTACGTACAGGCAGACCGGGGAGCTGTTTTTT

v_gene: TRBV6-2/TRBV6-3
abundance: once
j_gene: TRBJ2-3
d_gene: TRBD2
CDR3aa: CASSYSGLAGITDTQYF
CDR3nt: TGTGCCAGCAGTTACTCGGGACTAGCGGGGATCACAGATACGCAGTATTTT

v_gene: TRBV10-2
abundance: once
j_gene: TRBJ1-3
d_gene: TRBD1
CDR3aa: CASSPTPGGGNTIYF
CDR3nt: TGCGCCAGCAGTCCGACGCCAGGGGGTGGAAACACCATATATTTT

v_gene: TRBV27
abundance: .
j_gene: TRBJ2-1
d_gene: TRBD2
CDR3aa: CASSLFAGGNEQFF
CDR3nt: TGTGCCAGCAGTTTGTTCGCGGGGGGGAATGAGCAGTTCTTC

v_gene: TRBV27
abundance: once
j_gene: TRBJ2-4
d_gene: TRBD1
CDR3aa: CASSFLGQGTKNIQYF
CDR3nt: TGTGCCAGCAGTTTTTTGGGACAGGGGACCAAAAACATTCAGTACTTC

v_gene: TRBV30
abundance: .
j_gene: TRBJ2-1
d_gene: TRBD1
CDR3aa: CAWSAWDRGLLNNEQFF
CDR3nt: TGTGCCTGGAGTGCCTGGGACAGGGGGCTTCTGAACAATGAGCAGTTCTTC

v_gene: TRBV6-4
abundance: .
j_gene: TRBJ1-1
d_gene: .
CDR3aa: CASSGERGTEAFF
CDR3nt: TGTGCCAGCAGTGGGGAAAGAGGCACTGAAGCTTTCTTT

v_gene: TRBV29-1
abundance: .
j_gene: TRBJ2-5
d_gene: .
CDR3aa: CSVERAGGAETQYF
CDR3nt: TGCAGCGTTGAACGGGCAGGGGGGGCAGAGACCCAGTACTTC

v_gene: TRBV2
abundance: .
j_gene: TRBJ1-4
d_gene: TRBD1
CDR3aa: CASKDREVNEKLFF
CDR3nt: TGTGCCAGCAAAGACAGGGAGGTCAATGAAAAACTGTTTTTT

v_gene: TRBV2
abundance: .
j_gene: TRBJ2-2
d_gene: .
CDR3aa: CASSVIGTGELFF
CDR3nt: TGTGCCAGCAGTGTCATCGGCACCGGGGAGCTGTTTTTT

v_gene: TRBV2
abundance: .
j_gene: TRBJ2-5
d_gene: TRBD2
CDR3aa: CASSHRTSGGAETQYF
CDR3nt: TGTGCCAGCAGTCACCGGACTAGCGGGGGGGCTGAGACCCAGTACTTC

v_gene: TRBV12-3/TRBV12-4
abundance: .
j_gene: TRBJ2-2
d_gene: .
CDR3aa: CASSPPGAGELFF
CDR3nt: TGTGCCAGCAGCCCCCCAGGGGCCGGGGAGCTGTTTTTT